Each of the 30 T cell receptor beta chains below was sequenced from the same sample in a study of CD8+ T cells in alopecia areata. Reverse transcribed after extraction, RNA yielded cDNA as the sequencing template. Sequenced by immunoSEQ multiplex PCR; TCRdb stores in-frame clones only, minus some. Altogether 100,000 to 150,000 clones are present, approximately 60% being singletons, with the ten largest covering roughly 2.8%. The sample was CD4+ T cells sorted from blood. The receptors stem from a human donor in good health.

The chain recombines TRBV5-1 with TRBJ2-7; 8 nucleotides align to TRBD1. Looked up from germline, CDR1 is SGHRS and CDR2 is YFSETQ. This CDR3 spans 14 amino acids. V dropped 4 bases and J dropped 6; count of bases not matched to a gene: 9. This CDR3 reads CASSTLDRAGEQYF. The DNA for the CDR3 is TGCGCCAGCAGCACCCTGGACAGGGCTGGCGAGCAGTACTTC.

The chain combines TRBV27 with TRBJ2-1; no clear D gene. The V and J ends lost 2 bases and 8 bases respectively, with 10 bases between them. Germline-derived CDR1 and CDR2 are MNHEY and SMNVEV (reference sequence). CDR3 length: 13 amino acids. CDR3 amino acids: CASSLLVRHEQFF. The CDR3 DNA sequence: TGTGCCAGCAGTTTACTCGTTAGACATGAGCAGTTCTTC.

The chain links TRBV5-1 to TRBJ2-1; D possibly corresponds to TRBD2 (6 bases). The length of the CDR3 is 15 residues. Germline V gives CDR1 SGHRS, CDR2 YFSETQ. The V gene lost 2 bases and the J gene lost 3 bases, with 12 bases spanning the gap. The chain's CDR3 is CASSLEEGRYNEQFF. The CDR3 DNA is TGCGCCAGCAGCTTAGAGGAGGGCCGCTACAATGAGCAGTTCTTC.

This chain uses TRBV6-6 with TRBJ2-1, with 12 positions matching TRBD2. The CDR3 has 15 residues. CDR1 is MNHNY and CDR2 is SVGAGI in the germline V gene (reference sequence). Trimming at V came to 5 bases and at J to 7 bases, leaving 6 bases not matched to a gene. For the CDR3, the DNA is TGTGCCAGCAGTCTAGCGGGGGGGCCGAGGAATGAGCAGTTCTTC. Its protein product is CASSLAGGPRNEQFF.

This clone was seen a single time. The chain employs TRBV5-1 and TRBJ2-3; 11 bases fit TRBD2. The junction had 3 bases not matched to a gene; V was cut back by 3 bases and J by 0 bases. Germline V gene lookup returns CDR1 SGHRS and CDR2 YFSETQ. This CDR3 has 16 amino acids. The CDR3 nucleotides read TGCGCCAGCAGCTCAAGACTAGCGGGGAGCACAGATACGCAGTATTTT. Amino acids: CASSSRLAGSTDTQYF.

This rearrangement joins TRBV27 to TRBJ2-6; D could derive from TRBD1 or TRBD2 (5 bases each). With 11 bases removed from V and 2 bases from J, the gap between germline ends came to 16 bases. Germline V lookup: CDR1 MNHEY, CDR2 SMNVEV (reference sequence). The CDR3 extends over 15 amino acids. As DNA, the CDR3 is TGTGCCTCGTCGAAGAGGGGACCTGGGGCCAACGTCCTGACTTTC. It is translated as CASSKRGPGANVLTF.

This CDR3 reads CSVARAYEQYF. The CDR3 DNA is TGCAGCGTTGCCAGAGCCTACGAGCAGTACTTC. The V call is TRBV29-1, the J call TRBJ2-7; D is ambiguous. CDR1 and CDR2 from the germline V gene are SQVTM and ANQGSEA. This CDR3 spans 11 amino acids. V lost 4 bases, J lost 2 bases, and 6 bases lay in between.

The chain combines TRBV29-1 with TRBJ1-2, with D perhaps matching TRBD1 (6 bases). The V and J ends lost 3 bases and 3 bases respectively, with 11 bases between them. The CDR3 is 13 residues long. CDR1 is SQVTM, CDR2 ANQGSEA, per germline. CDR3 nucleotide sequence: TGCAGCGTTGAGGTGGGGGCGGACTATGGCTACACCTTC. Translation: CSVEVGADYGYTF.

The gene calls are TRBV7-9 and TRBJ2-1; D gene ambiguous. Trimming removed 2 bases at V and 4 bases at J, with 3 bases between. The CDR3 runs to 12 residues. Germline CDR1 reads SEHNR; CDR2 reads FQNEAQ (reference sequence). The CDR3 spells CASSLSYNEQFF. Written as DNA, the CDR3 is TGTGCCAGCAGCTTAAGTTACAATGAGCAGTTCTTC.

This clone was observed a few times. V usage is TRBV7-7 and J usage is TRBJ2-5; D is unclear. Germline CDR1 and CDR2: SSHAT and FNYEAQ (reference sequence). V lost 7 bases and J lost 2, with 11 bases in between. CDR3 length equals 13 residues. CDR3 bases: TGTGCCAGCACCAAGCTGCAGCAAGAGACCCAGTACTTC. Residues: CASTKLQQETQYF.

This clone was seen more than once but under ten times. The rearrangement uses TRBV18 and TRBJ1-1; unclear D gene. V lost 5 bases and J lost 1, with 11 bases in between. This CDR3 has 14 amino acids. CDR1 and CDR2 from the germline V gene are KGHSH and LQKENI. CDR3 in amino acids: CASSSYAGNTEAFF. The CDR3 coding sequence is TGTGCCAGCTCATCCTATGCGGGGAACACTGAAGCTTTCTTT.

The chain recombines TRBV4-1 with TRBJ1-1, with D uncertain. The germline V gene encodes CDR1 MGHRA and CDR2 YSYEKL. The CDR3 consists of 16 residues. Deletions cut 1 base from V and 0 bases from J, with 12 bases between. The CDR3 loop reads CASSQGVGGMNTEAFF. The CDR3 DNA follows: TGCGCCAGCAGCCAAGGGGTGGGCGGCATGAACACTGAAGCTTTCTTT.

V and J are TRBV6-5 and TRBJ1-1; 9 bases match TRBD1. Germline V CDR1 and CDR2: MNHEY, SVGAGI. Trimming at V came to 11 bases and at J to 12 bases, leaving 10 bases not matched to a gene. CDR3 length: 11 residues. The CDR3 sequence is CAVAGTGTTFF. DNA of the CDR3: TGTGCCGTCGCCGGGACAGGGACTACTTTCTTT.

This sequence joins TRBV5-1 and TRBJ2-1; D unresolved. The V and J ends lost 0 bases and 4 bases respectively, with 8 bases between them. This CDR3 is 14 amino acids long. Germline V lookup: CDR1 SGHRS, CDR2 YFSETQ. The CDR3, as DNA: TGCGCCAGCAGCTTGGCTACTTATTACAATGAGCAGTTCTTC. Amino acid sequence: CASSLATYYNEQFF. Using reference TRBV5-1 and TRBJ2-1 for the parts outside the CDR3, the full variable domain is KAGVTQTPRYLIKTRGQQVTLSCSPISGHRSVSWYQQTPGQGLQFLFEYFSETQRNKGNFPGRFSGRQFSNSRSEMNVSTLELGDSALYLCASSLATYYNEQFFGPGTRLTVL.

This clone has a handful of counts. The CDR3 DNA reads as TGTGCCTGGAGTCTAACAACAGGGTGGGCTTTCTTT. Translation gives CAWSLTTGWAFF. V and J are TRBV30 and TRBJ1-1, with a possible D match to TRBD1 (6 bases). Germline-derived CDR1 and CDR2 are GTSNPN and SVGIG (reference sequence). This CDR3 spans 12 amino acids. Trimming took off 2 bases at V and 11 bases at J, with 15 bases between the two ends.

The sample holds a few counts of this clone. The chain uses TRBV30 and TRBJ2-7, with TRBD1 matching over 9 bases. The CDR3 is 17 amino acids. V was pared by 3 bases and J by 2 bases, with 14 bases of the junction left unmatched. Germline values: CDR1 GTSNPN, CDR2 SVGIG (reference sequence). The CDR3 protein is CAWSPFYGQGKTYEQYF. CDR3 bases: TGTGCCTGGAGCCCCTTCTACGGACAGGGGAAGACCTACGAGCAGTACTTC. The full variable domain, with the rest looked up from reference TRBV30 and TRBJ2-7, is SQTIHQWPATLVQPVGSPLSLECTVEGTSNPNLYWYRQAAGRGLQLLFYSVGIGQISSEVPQNLSASRPQDRQFILSSKKLLLSDSGFYLCAWSPFYGQGKTYEQYFGPGTRLTVT.

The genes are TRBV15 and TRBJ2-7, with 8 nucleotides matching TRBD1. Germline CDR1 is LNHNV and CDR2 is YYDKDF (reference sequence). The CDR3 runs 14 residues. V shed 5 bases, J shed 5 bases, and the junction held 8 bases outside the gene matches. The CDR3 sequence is CATSLRTGKNEQYF. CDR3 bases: TGTGCCACCAGCTTACGGACAGGGAAAAACGAGCAGTACTTC. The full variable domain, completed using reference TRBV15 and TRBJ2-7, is DAMVIQNPRYQVTQFGKPVTLSCSQTLNHNVMYWYQQKSSQAPKLLFHYYDKDFNNEADTPDNFQSRRPNTSFCFLDIRSPGLGDTAMYLCATSLRTGKNEQYFGPGTRLTVT.

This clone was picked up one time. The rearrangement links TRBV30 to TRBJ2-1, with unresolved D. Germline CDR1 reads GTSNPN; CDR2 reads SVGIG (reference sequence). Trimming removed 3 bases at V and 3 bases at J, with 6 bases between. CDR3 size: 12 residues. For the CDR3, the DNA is TGTGCCTGGAGGCCAGTCTACAATGAGCAGTTCTTC. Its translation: CAWRPVYNEQFF.

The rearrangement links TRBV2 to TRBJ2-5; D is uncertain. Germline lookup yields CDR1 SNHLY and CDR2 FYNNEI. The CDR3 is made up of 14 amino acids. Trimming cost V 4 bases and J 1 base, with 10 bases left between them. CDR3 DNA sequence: TGTGCCAGCAGTGCCCGACTGTTCCAAGAGACCCAGTACTTC. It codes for CASSARLFQETQYF.

This chain's CDR3 is CASSERWQGGEAFF. The CDR3, as DNA: TGTGCCAGCAGTGAACGGTGGCAGGGAGGAGAAGCTTTCTTT. The chain uses TRBV6-1 and TRBJ1-1, with D perhaps TRBD1 (5 bases). V lost 2 bases and J lost 8, with 15 bases in between. Per the germline V gene, CDR1 is MNHNS and CDR2 is SASEGT. This CDR3 has 14 amino acids.

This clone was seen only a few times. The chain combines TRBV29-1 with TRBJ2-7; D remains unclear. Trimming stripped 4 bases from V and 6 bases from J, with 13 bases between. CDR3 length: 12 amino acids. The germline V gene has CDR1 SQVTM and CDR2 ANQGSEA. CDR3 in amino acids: CSVGSSSSEQYF. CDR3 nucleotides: TGCAGCGTTGGTAGCTCTTCTAGCGAGCAGTACTTC.

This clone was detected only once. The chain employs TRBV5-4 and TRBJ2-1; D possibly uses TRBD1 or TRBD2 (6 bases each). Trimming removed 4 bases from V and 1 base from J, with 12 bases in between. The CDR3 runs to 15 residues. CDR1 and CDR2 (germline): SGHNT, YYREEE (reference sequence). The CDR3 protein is CASSVGGTSYNEQFF. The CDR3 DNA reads TGTGCCAGCAGCGTAGGGGGGACTTCCTACAATGAGCAGTTCTTC.

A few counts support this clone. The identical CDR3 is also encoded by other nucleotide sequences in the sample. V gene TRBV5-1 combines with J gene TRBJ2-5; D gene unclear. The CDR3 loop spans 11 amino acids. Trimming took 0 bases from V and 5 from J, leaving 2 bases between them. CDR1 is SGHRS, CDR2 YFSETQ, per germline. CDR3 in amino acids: CASSLEETQYF. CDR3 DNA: TGCGCCAGCAGCTTGGAGGAGACCCAGTACTTC.

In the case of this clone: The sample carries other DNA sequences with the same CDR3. CDR3 bases: TGTGCCTGGGGTCGGGGGAATCAGCCCCAGCATTTT. Its translation: CAWGRGNQPQHF. The rearrangement uses TRBV30 and TRBJ1-5; a possible D gene is TRBD1 (5 bases). CDR1 GTSNPN and CDR2 SVGIG come from the germline V gene (reference sequence). Trimming left V 5 bases short and J 4 bases short, with 9 bases between. CDR3 length: 12 residues. The full variable domain, with the rest looked up from reference TRBV30 and TRBJ1-5, is SQTIHQWPATLVQPVGSPLSLECTVEGTSNPNLYWYRQAAGRGLQLLFYSVGIGQISSEVPQNLSASRPQDRQFILSSKKLLLSDSGFYLCAWGRGNQPQHFGDGTRLSIL.

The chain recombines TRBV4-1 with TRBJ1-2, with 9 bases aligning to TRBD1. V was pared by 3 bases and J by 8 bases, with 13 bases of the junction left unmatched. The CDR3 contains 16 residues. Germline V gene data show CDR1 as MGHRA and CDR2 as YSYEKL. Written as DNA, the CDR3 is TGCGCCAGCAGCCAGCCCTGGGACAGGGAGCGAGGCGGCTACACCTTC. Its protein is CASSQPWDRERGGYTF.

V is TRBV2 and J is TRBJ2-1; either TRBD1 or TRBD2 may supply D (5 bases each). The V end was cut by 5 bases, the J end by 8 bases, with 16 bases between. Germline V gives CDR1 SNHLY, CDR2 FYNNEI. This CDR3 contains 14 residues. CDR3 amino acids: CASSPYNGADEQFF. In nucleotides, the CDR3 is TGTGCCAGCAGTCCTTATAACGGGGCGGATGAGCAGTTCTTC.

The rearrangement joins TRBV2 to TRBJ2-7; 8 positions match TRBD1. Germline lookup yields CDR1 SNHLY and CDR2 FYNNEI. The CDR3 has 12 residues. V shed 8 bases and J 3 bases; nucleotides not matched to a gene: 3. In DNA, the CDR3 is TGTGCCAGCCATGACAGGGGCTACGAGCAGTACTTC. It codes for CASHDRGYEQYF.

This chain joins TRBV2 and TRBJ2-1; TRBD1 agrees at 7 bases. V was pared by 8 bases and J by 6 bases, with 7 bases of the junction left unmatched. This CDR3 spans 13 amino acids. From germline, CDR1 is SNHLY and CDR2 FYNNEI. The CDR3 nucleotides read TGTGCCAGCCGGGACAGAACTATCAATGAGCAGTTCTTC. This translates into CASRDRTINEQFF.

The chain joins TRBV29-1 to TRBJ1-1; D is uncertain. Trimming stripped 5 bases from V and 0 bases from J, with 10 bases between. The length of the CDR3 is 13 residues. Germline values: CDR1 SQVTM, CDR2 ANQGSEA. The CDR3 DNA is TGCAGCGTTACTCAGACTATGAACACTGAAGCTTTCTTT. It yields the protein CSVTQTMNTEAFF.

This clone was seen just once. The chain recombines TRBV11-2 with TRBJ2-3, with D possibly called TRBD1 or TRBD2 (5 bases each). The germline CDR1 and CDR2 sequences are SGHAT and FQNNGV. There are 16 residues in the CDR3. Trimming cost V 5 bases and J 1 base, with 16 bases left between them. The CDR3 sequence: CASSPGRGRGTDTQYF. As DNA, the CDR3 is TGTGCCAGCAGCCCGGGCCGGGGCAGGGGCACAGATACGCAGTATTTT.